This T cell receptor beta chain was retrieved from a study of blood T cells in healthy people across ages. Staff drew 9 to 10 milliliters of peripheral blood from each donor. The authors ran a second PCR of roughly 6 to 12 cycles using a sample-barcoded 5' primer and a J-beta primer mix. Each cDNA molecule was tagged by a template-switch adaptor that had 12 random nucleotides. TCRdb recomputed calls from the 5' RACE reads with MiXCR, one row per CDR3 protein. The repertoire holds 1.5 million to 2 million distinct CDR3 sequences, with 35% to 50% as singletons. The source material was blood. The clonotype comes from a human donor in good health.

This chain's CDR3 is CASSQFLGQGAYEQYF. Here the CDR3 DNA reads TGTGCCAGCAGCCAGTTTTTGGGACAGGGGGCCTACGAGCAGTACTTC. J is TRBJ2-7 and V is TRBV3-1; 11 bases match TRBD1. The CDR3 has 16 residues. Unmatched junction bases numbered 6, after V lost 3 bases and J lost 2 bases. Germline V gene sequence: CDR1 LGHDT, CDR2 YNNKEL (reference sequence).